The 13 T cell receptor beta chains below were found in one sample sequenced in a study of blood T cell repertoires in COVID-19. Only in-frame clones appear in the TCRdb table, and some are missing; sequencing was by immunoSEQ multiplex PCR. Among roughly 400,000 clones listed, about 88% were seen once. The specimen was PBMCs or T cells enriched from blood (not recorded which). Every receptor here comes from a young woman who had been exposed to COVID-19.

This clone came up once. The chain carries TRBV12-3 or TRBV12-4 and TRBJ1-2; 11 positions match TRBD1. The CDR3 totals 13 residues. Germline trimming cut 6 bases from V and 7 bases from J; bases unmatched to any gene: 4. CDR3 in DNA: TGTGCCAGCAGCCCCGGGACAGGGGGTGGCTACACCTTC. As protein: CASSPGTGGGYTF.

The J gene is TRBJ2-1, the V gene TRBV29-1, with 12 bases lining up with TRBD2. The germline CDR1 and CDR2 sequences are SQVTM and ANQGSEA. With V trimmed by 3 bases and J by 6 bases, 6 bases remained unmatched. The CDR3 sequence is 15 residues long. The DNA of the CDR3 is TGCAGCGTTGACCCCTTACTAGCGGGAGGCAATGAGCAGTTCTTC. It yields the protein CSVDPLLAGGNEQFF.

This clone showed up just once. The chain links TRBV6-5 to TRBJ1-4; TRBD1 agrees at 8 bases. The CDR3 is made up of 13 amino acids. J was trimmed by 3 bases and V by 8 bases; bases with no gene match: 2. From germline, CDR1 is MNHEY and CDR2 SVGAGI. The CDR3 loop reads CASGQGSNEKLFF. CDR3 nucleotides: TGTGCCAGCGGACAGGGATCTAATGAAAAACTGTTTTTT.

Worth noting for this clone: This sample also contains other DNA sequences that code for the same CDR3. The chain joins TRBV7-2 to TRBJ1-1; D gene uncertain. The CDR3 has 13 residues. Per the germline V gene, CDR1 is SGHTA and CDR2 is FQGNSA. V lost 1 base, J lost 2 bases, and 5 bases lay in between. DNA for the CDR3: TGTGCCAGCAGCTTAGGGGCAAACACTGAAGCTTTCTTT. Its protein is CASSLGANTEAFF.

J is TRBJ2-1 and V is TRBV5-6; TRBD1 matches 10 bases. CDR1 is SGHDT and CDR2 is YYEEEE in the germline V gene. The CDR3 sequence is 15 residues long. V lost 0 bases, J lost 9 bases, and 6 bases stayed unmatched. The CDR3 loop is CASSLEDRGLGEQFF. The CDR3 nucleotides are TGTGCCAGCAGCTTGGAAGACAGGGGGCTGGGTGAGCAGTTCTTC.

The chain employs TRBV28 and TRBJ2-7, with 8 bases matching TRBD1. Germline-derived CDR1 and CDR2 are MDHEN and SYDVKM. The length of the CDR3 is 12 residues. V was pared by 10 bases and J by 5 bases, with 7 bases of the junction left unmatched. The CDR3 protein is CATTGGLDEQYF. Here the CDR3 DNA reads TGTGCCACTACAGGGGGTTTGGACGAGCAGTACTTC.

In DNA form, the CDR3 reads TGTGCCATCGATAGCCGGGCAGGGAATGAGCAGTTCTTC. Translation gives CAIDSRAGNEQFF. This sequence joins TRBV28 and TRBJ2-1; D is perhaps TRBD1 (5 bases). Germline CDR1 reads MDHEN; CDR2 reads SYDVKM. This CDR3 has 13 residues. V was trimmed by 10 bases and J by 7 bases, leaving 17 bases between them. Together with reference TRBV28 and TRBJ2-1, the CDR3 gives the full variable domain: DVKVTQSSRYLVKRTGEKVFLECVQDMDHENMFWYRQDPGLGLRLIYFSYDVKMKEKGDIPEGYSVSREKKERFSLILESASTNQTSMYLCAIDSRAGNEQFFGPGTRLTVL.

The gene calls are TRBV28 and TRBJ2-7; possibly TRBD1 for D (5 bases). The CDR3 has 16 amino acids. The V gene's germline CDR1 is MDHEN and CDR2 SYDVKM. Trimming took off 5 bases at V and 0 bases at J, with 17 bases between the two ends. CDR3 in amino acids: CASSPGQQVFSYEQYF. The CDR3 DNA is TGTGCCAGCAGTCCCGGACAACAAGTATTCTCCTACGAGCAGTACTTC.

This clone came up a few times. The CDR3 DNA is TGTGCCAGCACCCCTGGACAGGGCCAGCCCCAGCATTTT. Translating it yields CASTPGQGQPQHF. The chain couples TRBV28 to TRBJ1-5, with 8 bases aligning to TRBD1. The germline CDR1 and CDR2 sequences are MDHEN and SYDVKM. The V segment lost 7 bases and the J segment 7 bases; nucleotides outside the gene matches: 6. This CDR3 is 13 amino acids long.

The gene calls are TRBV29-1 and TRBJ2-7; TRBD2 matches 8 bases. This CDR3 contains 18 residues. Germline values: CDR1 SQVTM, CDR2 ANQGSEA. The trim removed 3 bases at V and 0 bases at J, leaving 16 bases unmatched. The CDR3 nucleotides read TGCAGCGTTGACGGGGGACTAGTTTCCTCGAACCCCTCCTACGAGCAGTACTTC. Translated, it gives CSVDGGLVSSNPSYEQYF.

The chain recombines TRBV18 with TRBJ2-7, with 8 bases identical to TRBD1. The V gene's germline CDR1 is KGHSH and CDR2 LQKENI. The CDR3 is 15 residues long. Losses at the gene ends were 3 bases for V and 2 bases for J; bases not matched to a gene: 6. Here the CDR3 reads CASSPGGQGPYEQYF. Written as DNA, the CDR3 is TGTGCCAGCTCACCCGGCGGACAGGGACCCTACGAGCAGTACTTC.

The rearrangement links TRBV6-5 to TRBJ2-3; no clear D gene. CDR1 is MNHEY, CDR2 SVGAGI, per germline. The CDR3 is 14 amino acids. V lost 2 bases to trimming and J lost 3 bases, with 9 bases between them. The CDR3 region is CASSYAPRTDTQYF. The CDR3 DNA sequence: TGTGCCAGCAGTTACGCCCCCAGGACAGATACGCAGTATTTT.

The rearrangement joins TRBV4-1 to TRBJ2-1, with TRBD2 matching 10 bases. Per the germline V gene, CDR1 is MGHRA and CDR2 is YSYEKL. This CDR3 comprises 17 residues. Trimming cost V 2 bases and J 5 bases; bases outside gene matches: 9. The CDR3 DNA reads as TGCGCCAGCAGCCAAACACTACTAGCGGGGCCCCACAATGAGCAGTTCTTC. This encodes CASSQTLLAGPHNEQFF.